These 5 T cell receptor beta chains originate from one sample sequenced in a study of blood T cell repertoires in COVID-19. Data came from immunoSEQ multiplex PCR; TCRdb stores just in-frame clones and leaves some out. The sample yields over 200,000 clones, 85% seen once. Material: PBMCs or T cells enriched from blood (not recorded which). These TCRs come from a man in his forties who had recovered from COVID-19.

The CDR3 region has the DNA TGTGCCAGCAGCATGCCCCCCGGCTCCTACAATGAGCAGTTCTTC. This encodes CASSMPPGSYNEQFF. The J gene is TRBJ2-1, the V gene TRBV11-1, with D unresolved. V shed 5 bases and J shed 0 bases, with 11 bases lying between them. This CDR3 spans 15 amino acids. Germline loops: CDR1 SGHAT, CDR2 FQDESV (reference sequence).

This chain links TRBV19 with TRBJ2-4; 8 bases are shared with TRBD1. Looked up from germline, CDR1 is LNHDA and CDR2 is SQIVND (reference sequence). The CDR3 contains 15 residues. V was clipped by 5 bases and J by 7 bases; unmatched bases: 10. In DNA form, the CDR3 reads TGTGCCAGTAGTCTTTATTCCAGGGGGCCGAACATTCAGTACTTC. Translated: CASSLYSRGPNIQYF.

This sequence joins TRBV3-1 (or the pseudogene TRBV3-2) and TRBJ2-5, with 9 bases identical to TRBD2. Per the germline V gene, CDR1 is LGHDT and CDR2 is YNNKEL (reference sequence). With V trimmed by 3 bases and J by 4 bases, 6 bases remained unmatched. The CDR3 has 15 residues. CDR3 protein: CASSQAGGPPETQYF. In DNA form, the CDR3 reads TGTGCCAGCAGCCAGGCGGGGGGGCCCCCAGAGACCCAGTACTTC.

V usage is TRBV18 and J usage is TRBJ2-5; the D gene is possibly TRBD2 (6 bases). CDR3 length equals 13 residues. Deletions cut 2 bases from V and 2 bases from J, with 6 bases between. CDR1 and CDR2 from the germline V gene are KGHSH and LQKENI. CDR3 sequence: CASSPGGQETQYF. The DNA for the CDR3 is TGTGCCAGCTCACCAGGGGGGCAAGAGACCCAGTACTTC.

The chain links TRBV5-1 to TRBJ1-5, with D perhaps matching TRBD1 (5 bases). Germline V gene sequence: CDR1 SGHRS, CDR2 YFSETQ. Trimming left V 0 bases short and J 4 bases short, with 8 bases between. The CDR3 is made up of 14 amino acids. The CDR3 DNA reads TGCGCCAGCAGCTTGGTGGGGGGAAATCAGCCCCAGCATTTT. This codes for CASSLVGGNQPQHF.